These T cell receptor beta chains were read from a single sample in a study of radiotherapy plus CTLA-4 blockade in lung cancer. Profiled with immunoSEQ multiplex PCR; TCRdb holds only in-frame clones, not every one. The data show tens of thousands of clones, with 63% seen just once and around a sixth held by the top ten. The starting material was peripheral blood, obtained from a patient treated with radiotherapy plus ipilimumab. The receptor source for this set is a human donor with non-small cell lung cancer who had a partial response to radiotherapy plus ipilimumab. The CDR3 runs from the conserved cysteine through the conserved F or W. The order of the fields is D gene, J gene, V gene, clone size, CDR3 DNA, CDR3 protein. D genes are given only for firm matches. A clone size is listed for some rows: how often the clone was seen (once, few, many), or a class if it is expanded.

NA	TRBJ1-1	TRBV7-3	NA	TGTGCCAGCAGCTATCTGGGGGGGGCTGGCACTGAAGCTTTCTTT	CASSYLGGAGTEAFF
TRBD2	TRBJ2-3	TRBV7-3	NA	TGTGCCAGCAGCTTAATGGCGGGGGGGCCGAGAGATACGCAGTATTTT	CASSLMAGGPRDTQYF
NA	TRBJ1-2	TRBV12-5	few	TGTGCTAGTGGTCTAGACACAGGCCCGGGCTACACCTTC	CASGLDTGPGYTF
NA	TRBJ1-3	TRBV9	few	TGTGCCAGCAGCGTAGGGATGCAGGGAGGAAACACCATATATTTT	CASSVGMQGGNTIYF
NA	TRBJ2-7	TRBV27	NA	TGTGCCAGCAGTTGGACTACCAGCTCCTACGAGCAGTACTTC	CASSWTTSSYEQYF
TRBD1	TRBJ2-2	TRBV5-1	NA	TGCGCCAGCACGACCGGGACAGGGGTTACCGGGGAGCTGTTTTTT	CASTTGTGVTGELFF
TRBD1	TRBJ1-5	TRBV19	NA	TGTGCCAGTAGTCGCAGGGGGGACAGTGAAAATCAGCCCCAGCATTTT	CASSRRGDSENQPQHF
TRBD1	TRBJ2-1	TRBV6-6	NA	TGTGCCAGCAGTTTCGACAGGGGAAAGCAGTTCTTC	CASSFDRGKQFF
NA	TRBJ2-1	TRBV6-5	few	TGTGCCAGCAGTGCCAGCGGAGCCGGCTACAATGAGCAGTTCTTC	CASSASGAGYNEQFF
TRBD2	TRBJ2-1	TRBV18	NA	TGTGCCAGCTCCACCCGGGAGGGGAATGAGCAGTTCTTC	CASSTREGNEQFF
NA	TRBJ2-7	TRBV18	NA	TGTGCCAGCTCACCGGGAGTTTCCTACGAGCAGTACTTC	CASSPGVSYEQYF
NA	TRBJ2-5	TRBV6-5	NA	TGTGCCAGCAGTTACTCGGTGGGAGGCACCCAGTACTTC	CASSYSVGGTQYF
TRBD1	TRBJ2-7	TRBV30	once	TGTGCCTGCCCCGGGACAGTTGGCGAGCAGTACTTC	CACPGTVGEQYF
NA	TRBJ2-1	TRBV19	few	TGTGCCAGTAGCCCCCTGAGCTCCTACAATGAGCAGTTCTTC	CASSPLSSYNEQFF
TRBD1	TRBJ1-1	TRBV6-5	NA	TGTGCCATCAGCATGACAGGGTCTGAAGCTTTCTTT	CAISMTGSEAFF
NA	TRBJ2-2	TRBV5-1	few	TGCGCCAGCAGCTTGGCGCTTGCGGGCCCCGGGGAGCTGTTTTTT	CASSLALAGPGELFF
NA	TRBJ1-4	TRBV30	NA	TGTGCCTGGAGTGACCGGGAACTGTTTTTT	CAWSDRELFF
NA	TRBJ1-1	TRBV5-4	few	TGTGCCAGCAGTTTCCCAGAAAACACTGAAGCTTTCTTT	CASSFPENTEAFF
NA	TRBJ1-5	TRBV7-6	NA	TGTGCCAGCAGCTTAGGGGTTGTGAGGGAGCCCCAGCATTTT	CASSLGVVREPQHF
NA	TRBJ2-1	TRBV27	NA	TGTGCCAGCAGTTCCGACAGCGTACAGTTCTTC	CASSSDSVQFF
TRBD2	TRBJ2-7	TRBV5-1	NA	TGCGCCAGCAGCTTGGGGGGGGGTCCCTACGAGCAGTACTTC	CASSLGGGPYEQYF
TRBD2	TRBJ2-5	TRBV2	NA	TGTGCCAGCAGTGTGGCGGAGCGGGGCGGCTCCTACTTC	CASSVAERGGSYF
TRBD1	TRBJ1-1	TRBV6-1	NA	TGTGCCAGCGGGACAGGGGGGGTGAACACTGAAGCTTTCTTT	CASGTGGVNTEAFF
TRBD1	TRBJ2-1	TRBV19	NA	TGTGCCAGTAGCCGACAGGGTAACGTCTACAATGAGCAGTTCTTC	CASSRQGNVYNEQFF
TRBD2	TRBJ2-1	TRBV19	NA	TGTGCCAGTAGTATCTCGGTACTAGCGGGAGGCAATGAGCAGTTCTTC	CASSISVLAGGNEQFF
NA	TRBJ2-4	TRBV14	NA	TGTGCCAGCAGCCAATCCGGGGGAGCAACTTACCTACTAGCCAAAAACATTCAGTACTTC	CASSQSGGATYLLAKNIQYF
NA	TRBJ1-1	TRBV7-2	few	TGTGCCACCCGAGGGGGCACTGAAGCTTTCTTT	CATRGGTEAFF
NA	TRBJ2-2	TRBV11-2	NA	TGTGCCAGCAGCTTAGAATTTCCGGGGAACACCGGGGAGCTGTTTTTT	CASSLEFPGNTGELFF
NA	TRBJ2-3	TRBV6-1	NA	TGTGCCAGCAACACAAGACTCACAGATACGCAGTATTTT	CASNTRLTDTQYF
TRBD1	TRBJ1-5	TRBV19	NA	TGTGCCAGTAGTTCCAGGCCCACAGGGGATGGGCAGCCCCAGCATTTT	CASSSRPTGDGQPQHF
TRBD2	TRBJ2-5	TRBV11-2	NA	TGTGCCAGCAGCTTAAGTATAGCGGGAGAGACCCAGTACTTC	CASSLSIAGETQYF
TRBD2	TRBJ2-3	TRBV4-1	NA	TGCGCCAGCAGCCAGAACGAGGTGGCGGGAGCGGAGATAGATACGCAGTATTTT	CASSQNEVAGAEIDTQYF
NA	TRBJ2-2	TRBV5-1	few	TGCGCCAGCAGCTTGGCAATAGTCGGGGAGCTGTTTTTT	CASSLAIVGELFF
NA	TRBJ2-1	TRBV5-8	NA	TGTGCCAGCGTTTGGAGATTGGCGGCCCAATACAATGAGCAGTTCTTC	CASVWRLAAQYNEQFF
NA	TRBJ2-3	TRBV4-3	few	TGCGCCAGCAGCCAAGTCAGGGGGGCCGCGTCCGATACGCAGTATTTT	CASSQVRGAASDTQYF
NA	TRBJ1-1	TRBV4-3	NA	TGCGCCAGCAGCGCCTCTGGCGGTCGCGCCGAGGACACTGAAGCTTTCTTT	CASSASGGRAEDTEAFF
TRBD1	TRBJ2-7	TRBV5-8	NA	TGTGCCAGCAGCGACAGGGCTCCCAAGCAGTACTTC	CASSDRAPKQYF
TRBD1	TRBJ2-1	TRBV7-2	NA	TGTGCCAGCAGCTTACGGACAGGCAATGAGCAGTTCTTC	CASSLRTGNEQFF
NA	TRBJ1-2	TRBV5-6	NA	TGTGCCAGCAGCCGCCGACAGGATGGCTACACCTTC	CASSRRQDGYTF
TRBD1	TRBJ2-7	TRBV29-1	NA	TGCAGCGTGTTGGGACAGTCAGCCTACGAGCAGTACTTC	CSVLGQSAYEQYF
TRBD2	TRBJ2-2	TRBV30	NA	TGTGCCTGGAAAACTAGCGGGGTGTACACCGGGGAGCTGTTTTTT	CAWKTSGVYTGELFF
NA	TRBJ2-3	TRBV4-1	NA	TGCGCCAGCAGCCAAGGAAGGGGGGGCGGGAGCACAGATACGCAGTATTTT	CASSQGRGGGSTDTQYF
NA	TRBJ1-1	TRBV14	NA	TGTGCCAGCAGCCAAGAGTTACAGGGAACTGAAGCTTTCTTT	CASSQELQGTEAFF
TRBD1	TRBJ1-1	TRBV4-1	once	TGCGCCAGCAGCCAAGGGGGGACAGGCGTAAGTGAAGCTTTCTTT	CASSQGGTGVSEAFF
NA	TRBJ2-1	TRBV29-1	NA	TGCAGCGTTGAAGATCTAGGCGGGTCGAGCTCCTACAATGAGCAGTTCTTC	CSVEDLGGSSSYNEQFF
NA	TRBJ1-1	TRBV10-3	few	TGTGCCATCAGGGGGCTGGGGCCGGGCACTGAAGCTTTCTTT	CAIRGLGPGTEAFF
NA	TRBJ2-1	TRBV18	NA	TGTGCCAGCTCACCTTCAGGGGACAATGAGCAGTTCTTC	CASSPSGDNEQFF
NA	TRBJ2-5	TRBV15	NA	TGTGCCACCAGCAGGGGACTACAGGGCCCCCAGTACTTC	CATSRGLQGPQYF
NA	TRBJ1-2	TRBV7-2	NA	TGTGCCAGCAGCTTAGACCGGGATAACTATGGCTACACCTTC	CASSLDRDNYGYTF
NA	TRBJ1-5	TRBV5-1	NA	TGCGCCAGCAGCTCCGGTCTAAGGGGCGGCAATCAGCCCCAGCATTTT	CASSSGLRGGNQPQHF